This entry lists 28 T cell receptor beta chains sequenced from one sample in a study of post-analysis software for immune sequencing data. No antigens are known for them. Carried by the TCR beta cDNA libraries were unique molecular identifiers. TCRdb itself ran the PCR reads through MiXCR, one entry per CDR3 protein. Of approximately 630,000 distinct CDR3 sequences in the sample, around 64% were seen once. General study points: In patients, TRBV5-6, TRBV5-1 and TRBV20-1 belonged to four or five TRBV segments found more frequently than in controls.

Sequenced sample: blood. These receptors originate from a girl aged 2 to 9 with multiple sclerosis.

The gene calls are TRBV20-1 and TRBJ1-2; 8 bases align to TRBD1. Per the germline V gene, CDR1 is DFQATT and CDR2 is SNEGSKA (reference sequence). The CDR3 extends over 14 amino acids. The V gene end was trimmed by 5 bases and the J gene end by 4 bases; junction bases not matched to a gene: 9. The CDR3 DNA is TGCAGTGCTGCCCCCGAAGACAGGGGCTATGGCTACACCTTC. Residues: CSAAPEDRGYGYTF.

The chain has TRBV6-4 and TRBJ2-1; no firm D call. Deletions cut 4 bases from V and 4 bases from J, with 11 bases between. Germline CDR1 MRHNA, CDR2 SNTAGT. CDR3 size: 14 residues. DNA for the CDR3: TGTGCCAGCAGTGTTGGGATTGGGTACAATGAGCAGTTCTTC. As protein: CASSVGIGYNEQFF.

This chain joins TRBV3-1 and TRBJ1-2, with D possibly matching TRBD1 (6 bases). V dropped 4 bases and J dropped 8 bases, with 17 bases sitting between them. The V gene's germline CDR1 is LGHDT and CDR2 YNNKEL (reference sequence). The CDR3 is made up of 14 amino acids. The CDR3 protein is CASSPTPGADGYTF. Here the CDR3 DNA reads TGTGCCAGCAGCCCGACCCCGGGGGCAGACGGCTACACCTTC.

This clonotype was detected a few times. V is TRBV29-1 and J is TRBJ2-1; maybe TRBD1 (5 bases). The CDR3 length is 12 residues. V shed 0 bases and J shed 9 bases, with 9 bases lying between them. Per the germline V gene, CDR1 is SQVTM and CDR2 is ANQGSEA. The CDR3 DNA reads as TGCAGCGTTGAAGATCTGGGGCCTGAGCAGTTCTTC. This codes for CSVEDLGPEQFF.

This chain links TRBV5-1 with TRBJ2-1, with 9 bases that match TRBD2. Trimming removed 2 bases from V and 6 bases from J; junction bases left unmatched: 3. The length of the CDR3 is 14 residues. The germline V gene has CDR1 SGHRS and CDR2 YFSETQ. The CDR3 spells CASSLKGLANEQFF. CDR3 in DNA: TGCGCCAGCAGCTTAAAGGGACTAGCCAATGAGCAGTTCTTC.

This clonotype has a handful of counts. The chain combines TRBV3-1 with TRBJ2-5, with D possibly TRBD2 on 5 matching bases. This CDR3 has 14 amino acids. The V end lost 2 bases, the J end lost 0 bases, and 7 bases lay between the germline ends. CDR1 LGHDT and CDR2 YNNKEL come from the germline V gene (reference sequence). The CDR3 nucleotides read TGTGCCAGCAGCCAAACGGGGTACCAAGAGACCCAGTACTTC. Amino acid sequence: CASSQTGYQETQYF.

The table lists this clonotype with a few counts. The V gene is TRBV10-3, the J gene TRBJ2-1; weak D call: TRBD2 (5 bases). Germline V gene lookup returns CDR1 ENHRY and CDR2 SYGVKD. Trimming removed 10 bases at V and 6 bases at J, with 16 bases between. The CDR3 is 13 residues long. The CDR3 is CATLIGVSNEQFF. CDR3 bases: TGTGCCACCCTAATCGGGGTTTCCAATGAGCAGTTCTTC.

In its sample, this clonotype was seen a few times. V is TRBV20-1 and J is TRBJ1-2; the match to TRBD1 covers 8 bases. CDR3 size: 12 residues. Per germline, CDR1 DFQATT and CDR2 SNEGSKA (reference sequence). The V gene end was trimmed by 0 bases and the J gene end by 8 bases; junction bases not matched to a gene: 2. CDR3 in DNA: TGCAGTGCTAGAGACCAGGGGGCAGGCTACACCTTC. Protein sequence: CSARDQGAGYTF.

This rearrangement joins TRBV6-6 to TRBJ2-7, with D perhaps TRBD1 (6 bases). The closer fit of TRBJ2-5 to the DNA end suggests the J call may be wrong. This CDR3 has 14 amino acids. Germline CDR1 MNHNY, CDR2 SVGAGI (reference sequence). CDR3 sequence reads: CASSYSTGQETQYF. CDR3 nucleotides: TGTGCCAGCAGTTACTCGACAGGACAAGAGACCCAGTACTTC.

This clonotype was observed a handful of times. The chain combines TRBV5-1 with TRBJ2-7, with D possibly matching TRBD2 (6 bases). This CDR3 comprises 15 residues. Germline lookup yields CDR1 SGHRS and CDR2 YFSETQ. Trimming left V 0 bases short and J 4 bases short, with 14 bases between. Here the CDR3 reads CASSLEDGSAYEQYF. The CDR3 bases are TGCGCCAGCAGCTTGGAGGACGGGAGCGCATACGAGCAGTACTTC.

This chain uses TRBV12-3 or TRBV12-4 with TRBJ1-1, with D possibly matching TRBD1 (5 bases). With 4 bases removed from V and 7 bases from J, the gap between germline ends came to 25 bases. CDR3 length equals 17 residues. CDR3 bases: TGTGCCAGCAGTTCCCGTGCGGGGCACGGCCAAGATTTTGAAGCTTTCTTT. Protein: CASSSRAGHGQDFEAFF.

This chain uses TRBV7-3 with TRBJ2-2, with a weak D call TRBD2 (6 bases). V lost 4 bases, J lost 0 bases, and 9 bases lay in between. CDR1 and CDR2 (germline): SGHTA, FQGTGA. The CDR3 has 15 residues. The CDR3 here is CASSSGLTNTGELFF. The DNA of the CDR3 is TGTGCCAGCAGCTCGGGACTCACGAACACCGGGGAGCTGTTTTTT.

The rearrangement links TRBV11-2 to TRBJ2-1; maybe TRBD1 (5 bases). V shed 0 bases and J shed 9 bases, with 12 bases lying between them. The CDR3 runs 14 residues. Germline assignment: CDR1 SGHAT and CDR2 FQNNGV. CDR3 nucleotide sequence: TGTGCCAGCAGCTTAGATCAGGGTTTTCGTGAGCAGTTCTTC. Translated, it gives CASSLDQGFREQFF. The variable domain in full, with the rest retrieved from reference TRBV11-2 and TRBJ2-1, is EAGVAQSPRYKIIEKRQSVAFWCNPISGHATLYWYQQILGQGPKLLIQFQNNGVVDDSQLPKDRFSAERLKGVDSTLKIQPAKLEDSAVYLCASSLDQGFREQFFGPGTRLTVL.

This clonotype was counted a few times. The gene calls are TRBV5-1 and TRBJ1-1; the D gene is possibly TRBD1 (6 bases). This CDR3 has 13 amino acids. V was cut by 4 bases and J by 7 bases, with 14 bases left in between. CDR1 and CDR2 from the germline V gene are SGHRS and YFSETQ. CDR3 DNA: TGCGCCAGCAGCCTGGAGACAGGACTTGAAGCTTTCTTT. Translation gives CASSLETGLEAFF. Full variable domain (missing parts from reference TRBV5-1 and TRBJ1-1): KAGVTQTPRYLIKTRGQQVTLSCSPISGHRSVSWYQQTPGQGLQFLFEYFSETQRNKGNFPGRFSGRQFSNSRSEMNVSTLELGDSALYLCASSLETGLEAFFGQGTRLTVV.

The chain has TRBV12-3 or TRBV12-4 and TRBJ2-3, with a weak D call TRBD2 (6 bases). CDR3 size: 13 residues. V lost 10 bases and J 3 bases, leaving 14 bases between the germline ends. For the CDR3, the DNA is TGTGCCACCGGGACTGGCCTAACAGATACGCAGTATTTT. Its protein product is CATGTGLTDTQYF.

CDR3 amino acids: CSASTQSDGYTF. In DNA, the CDR3 is TGCAGTGCTAGTACGCAGTCGGATGGCTACACCTTC. The gene calls are TRBV20-1 and TRBJ1-2, with unresolved D. The germline V and J ends were trimmed by 3 bases and 6 bases, with 11 bases remaining between them. CDR1 is DFQATT and CDR2 is SNEGSKA in the germline V gene (reference sequence). The CDR3 contains 12 residues.

V is TRBV2 and J is TRBJ2-1; D is possibly TRBD1 or TRBD2 (5 bases each). The germline gives CDR1 SNHLY, CDR2 FYNNEI. Trimming took 3 bases from V and 4 from J, leaving 10 bases between them. The CDR3 is 14 amino acids. The CDR3, as DNA: TGTGCCAGCAGTGATGGGGGTCTTTACAATGAGCAGTTCTTC. Its translation: CASSDGGLYNEQFF. Drawing the rest from reference TRBV2 and TRBJ2-1, the complete variable domain is EPEVTQTPSHQVTQMGQEVILRCVPISNHLYFYWYRQILGQKVEFLVSFYNNEISEKSEIFDDQFSVERPDGSNFTLKIRSTKLEDSAMYFCASSDGGLYNEQFFGPGTRLTVL.

This clonotype came up a few times. The rearrangement links TRBV13 to TRBJ2-3, with D perhaps TRBD2 (5 bases). Trimming stripped 5 bases from V and 2 bases from J, with 14 bases between. Looked up from germline, CDR1 is PRHDT and CDR2 is FYEKMQ (reference sequence). The CDR3 has 15 residues. The CDR3 region has the DNA TGTGCCAGCAGCCCCCGGACTGGCACCACAGATACGCAGTATTTT. It codes for CASSPRTGTTDTQYF.

The chain uses TRBV11-3 and TRBJ2-3; TRBD1 agrees at 8 bases. Germline V gives CDR1 SGHNT, CDR2 YENEEA. The CDR3 length is 17 residues. V shed 6 bases, J shed 6 bases, and the junction held 17 bases outside the gene matches. The CDR3 region has the DNA TGTGCCAGCAGTTTATCAATCCAGGGGGCAGGGTACGATACGCAGTATTTT. This translates into CASSLSIQGAGYDTQYF.

This chain links TRBV29-1 with TRBJ2-7, with D tentatively TRBD1 (5 bases). Germline V lookup: CDR1 SQVTM, CDR2 ANQGSEA. There are 14 residues in the CDR3. The V and J ends lost 4 bases and 5 bases respectively, with 18 bases between them. CDR3 sequence: CSVAAGLGCHEQYF. The CDR3, as DNA: TGCAGCGTTGCAGCAGGGCTCGGGTGTCACGAGCAGTACTTC.

The rearrangement links TRBV12-3 or TRBV12-4 to TRBJ2-7; D possibly corresponds to TRBD2 (6 bases). V was shortened by 6 bases and J by 3 bases, with 15 bases between the two germline ends. The CDR3 covers 14 residues. The CDR3 sequence: CASRGTAGHYEQYF. The CDR3 DNA is TGTGCCAGCAGGGGGACGGCGGGGCACTACGAGCAGTACTTC.

V is TRBV10-3 and J is TRBJ2-7, with 8 bases fitting TRBD1. This CDR3 is built from 12 residues. The V gene's germline CDR1 is ENHRY and CDR2 SYGVKD. V lost 7 bases, J lost 2 bases, and 1 base stayed unmatched. The CDR3 is CAIMGQAYEQYF. The DNA of the CDR3 is TGTGCCATCATGGGACAGGCCTACGAGCAGTACTTC.

The genes are TRBV7-9 and TRBJ2-2; D call uncertain. V lost 5 bases and J lost 3, with 13 bases in between. The V gene's germline CDR1 is SEHNR and CDR2 FQNEAQ (reference sequence). This CDR3 is built from 15 residues. DNA for the CDR3: TGTGCCAGCAGCGACACCCGGGCGGACACCGGGGAGCTGTTTTTT. As protein: CASSDTRADTGELFF.

The chain combines TRBV6-2 or TRBV6-3 with TRBJ2-6; D is perhaps TRBD1 (6 bases). With 4 bases removed from V and 0 bases from J, the gap between germline ends came to 10 bases. CDR1 is MNHEY, CDR2 SVGEGT, per germline. This CDR3 is built from 16 residues. CDR3 nucleotides: TGTGCCAGCAGTTCGGACAGAATCTCTGGGGCCAACGTCCTGACTTTC. Residues: CASSSDRISGANVLTF.

The sample holds a few counts of this clonotype. The chain is built from TRBV3-1 and TRBJ2-7; D may match TRBD1 or TRBD2 (6 bases each). Germline V gene lookup returns CDR1 LGHDT and CDR2 YNNKEL (reference sequence). The CDR3 spans 16 residues. The V gene lost 3 bases and the J gene lost 2 bases, with 17 bases spanning the gap. The chain's CDR3 is CASSHGGRRATYEQYF. Here the CDR3 DNA reads TGTGCCAGCAGCCATGGGGGCCGGAGGGCGACCTACGAGCAGTACTTC.

The V and J genes are TRBV7-9 and TRBJ2-6, with a possible D match to TRBD2 (7 bases). The V gene's germline CDR1 is SEHNR and CDR2 FQNEAQ (reference sequence). V lost 4 bases and J lost 1, with 23 bases in between. The CDR3 covers 20 residues. This CDR3 reads CASSSQRGGTKTSGANVLTF. CDR3 sequence (DNA): TGTGCCAGCAGCTCCCAACGCGGGGGCACCAAAACATCTGGGGCCAACGTCCTGACTTTC.

As DNA, the CDR3 is TGCGCCAGCAGCCAAACCGGGACAGACTACTACGAGCAGTACTTC. Translated, it gives CASSQTGTDYYEQYF. V is TRBV4-1 and J is TRBJ2-7, with TRBD1 matching over 7 bases. The V and J ends lost 2 bases and 3 bases, in that order; junction bases with no gene match: 7. In germline, CDR1 is MGHRA, CDR2 YSYEKL. The CDR3 covers 15 residues.

This clonotype was found a few times. J is TRBJ2-1 and V is TRBV5-1; the D gene is possibly TRBD2 (6 bases). The length of the CDR3 is 16 residues. Germline CDR1 and CDR2: SGHRS and YFSETQ. V lost 3 bases and J 3 bases, leaving 16 bases between the germline ends. Here the CDR3 reads CASSSYLERVYNEQFF. CDR3 nucleotides: TGCGCCAGCAGCTCCTACCTAGAGCGGGTCTACAATGAGCAGTTCTTC.